This is a list of T cell receptor beta chains from one sample in a study of blood T cell repertoires in COVID-19. Profiling relied on immunoSEQ multiplex PCR, and the TCRdb table lists in-frame clones only, not all of them. The sample holds about 140,000 clones, approximately 80% seen once. Sequences were obtained from peripheral blood. The receptors shown here come from a human donor in a cohort sampled during active COVID-19. The CDR3 runs from the conserved cysteine through the conserved F or W. Fields, in order: V gene, J gene, clone size, D gene, CDR3 DNA, CDR3 protein. D genes are given only for firm matches. Where a row states a size, it is once, few, many or the class of an expanded clone; other rows omit it.

TRBV4-3	TRBJ1-1	.	.	TGCGCCAGCAGCCCCCAGGGGCGCGTCAACACTGAAGCTTTCTTT	CASSPQGRVNTEAFF
TRBV7-8	TRBJ2-4	.	.	TGTGCCAGCAGCTTAGGAGGGGCCAAAAACATTCAGTACTTC	CASSLGGAKNIQYF
TRBV19	TRBJ2-2	once	TRBD2	TGTGCCAGTAAAACCCGGGACAGGGGACTAGCGGGTCGCACCGGGGAGCTGTTTTTT	CASKTRDRGLAGRTGELFF
TRBV5-1	TRBJ2-3	.	.	TGCGCCAGCAGCGGCAGGCCACGAAGAGATACGCAGTATTTT	CASSGRPRRDTQYF
TRBV19	TRBJ2-2	few	TRBD2	TGTGCCACTAGCGGGAGGGAACGGACCGGGGAGCTGTTTTTT	CATSGRERTGELFF
TRBV10-3	TRBJ1-1	once	TRBD1	TGTGCCATCAGTTATGAGGGGGCGAACACTGAAGCTTTCTTT	CAISYEGANTEAFF
TRBV10-3	TRBJ2-1	.	TRBD2	TGTGCCATCAGTGAGTCGGGAGGCGGGAGGGGCTACAATGAGCAGTTCTTC	CAISESGGGRGYNEQFF
TRBV6-6	TRBJ1-2	.	TRBD1	TGTGCCAGCACAGGGGGCCTGAACTATGGCTACACCTTC	CASTGGLNYGYTF
TRBV6-4	TRBJ2-2	.	.	TGTGCCAGCAGTGCGGTGACAGGACACACCGGGGAGCTGTTTTTT	CASSAVTGHTGELFF
TRBV6-5	TRBJ1-3	.	TRBD1	TGTGCCAGCAGTTCGAACAGACAGGGTAGAAACACCATATATTTT	CASSSNRQGRNTIYF
TRBV7-3	TRBJ2-7	.	.	TGTGCCAGCAGCGGGGGACTGCAACTAGCCTACGAGCAGTACTTC	CASSGGLQLAYEQYF
TRBV5-1	TRBJ2-7	once	TRBD1	TGCGCCAGCAGCTTGGACCCGGAGACAGGGGTAATTGGCGAGCAGTACTTC	CASSLDPETGVIGEQYF
TRBV30	TRBJ1-1	once	TRBD1	TGTGCCTGGAGCCGACAGGGGAACACTGAAGCTTTCTTT	CAWSRQGNTEAFF
TRBV7-9	TRBJ2-3	.	TRBD2	TGTGCCAGCAGGTCTAGCGGGGGCACAGATACGCAGTATTTT	CASRSSGGTDTQYF
TRBV30	TRBJ2-4	.	.	TGTGCCTGGAGTAGGCTCGTGAGGAACATTCAGTACTTC	CAWSRLVRNIQYF
TRBV6-2/TRBV6-3	TRBJ1-2	.	.	TGTGCCAGCAGTTACTCGGGCTGGCGGGAGGAGGGCTACACCTTC	CASSYSGWREEGYTF
TRBV7-2	TRBJ2-3	once	TRBD2	TGTGCCAGCAGCTTAAGGCGGGGGGGGGATACGCAGTATTTT	CASSLRRGGDTQYF
TRBV7-2	TRBJ2-5	.	.	TGTGCCAGCAGCTTTGGGGGGGCCGGGCACCAAGAGACCCAGTACTTC	CASSFGGAGHQETQYF
TRBV14	TRBJ2-7	.	.	TGTGCCAGCAGCCAAGAATTGGACAGCTACGAGCAGTACTTC	CASSQELDSYEQYF
TRBV9	TRBJ2-1	.	TRBD2	TGTGCCAGCAGCGTTTCGGGAGGGAACAATGAGCAGTTCTTC	CASSVSGGNNEQFF
TRBV19	TRBJ2-3	.	TRBD2	TGTGCCAGTAGTCCCCAAGGGACTAGCGGGAGGGCCGGTGACACAGATACGCAGTATTTT	CASSPQGTSGRAGDTDTQYF
TRBV7-2	TRBJ1-2	.	TRBD1	TGTGCCTCAAGGACAGGGGGCAACTATGGCTACACCTTC	CASRTGGNYGYTF
TRBV6-5	TRBJ1-1	.	.	TGTGCCAGCAGTTTCTTAAATGAAGCTTTCTTT	CASSFLNEAFF
TRBV7-9	TRBJ2-3	.	.	TGTGCCAGCAGCCGAGCGGGTTTCTCAGATACGCAGTATTTT	CASSRAGFSDTQYF
TRBV19	TRBJ1-4	.	TRBD1	TGTGCCAGTAGTAACCCCGGGACAGGGGGCTTTGAAAAACTGTTTTTT	CASSNPGTGGFEKLFF